The T cell receptor (beta chain) under discussion was sequenced for a study of shared clonotypes between healthy human individuals. Execution of the assay was at deep level. Using immunoSEQ multiplex PCR, the repertoire was profiled, and TCRdb retains in-frame clones only, with some absent. This sample has about 2.5 million clones, with about nine tenths found just once. Of note for this clone: Its antigen is still unknown.

The donors were all Caucasian adults (living in Nashville, Tennessee). Naive CD4+ cells were CD45RA-selected; the remaining cells were memory. Study-wide results and limits: Naive CD4 clonotypes overlapped across a handful of donors at around 4.8%.

The TCR originated in a man younger than 35 in good health. Some clones in this sample may be carry-over from other donors' samples. The sample consisted of naive CD4+ T cells from PBMCs. Documented subset: CD45RA+ positively selected.

The CDR3 loop is CAISESLDAGELFF. CDR3 DNA sequence: TGTGCCATCAGTGAGTCTCTGGACGCCGGGGAGCTGTTTTTT. The chain links TRBV10-3 to TRBJ2-2; D ambiguous. The V gene's germline CDR1 is ENHRY and CDR2 SYGVKD. The CDR3 has 14 residues. V lost 0 bases to trimming and J lost 6 bases, with 8 bases between them.